This TCR beta chain was observed in a study of T cells after somatic rescue of genetic block. Clones were sequenced by immunoSEQ multiplex PCR, and TCRdb holds only the in-frame ones, with some missing. Of roughly 110,000 clones listed, around nine tenths were seen once; the top ten hold less than 1.5%. The CDR3 sequence is 15 residues long. The ends lost 4 bases at V and 0 bases at J; junction bases unmatched: 3. Germline loops: CDR1 LGHNA, CDR2 YSLEER. This receptor was identified in a woman under 30. The source material was peripheral blood mononuclear cells (PBMCs). The V and J genes are TRBV4-3 and TRBJ2-3, with TRBD2 identical over 8 bases. The CDR3 DNA sequence: TGCGCCAGCAGCCTGGGACTAGGAAGCACAGATACGCAGTATTTT. Translated: CASSLGLGSTDTQYF.